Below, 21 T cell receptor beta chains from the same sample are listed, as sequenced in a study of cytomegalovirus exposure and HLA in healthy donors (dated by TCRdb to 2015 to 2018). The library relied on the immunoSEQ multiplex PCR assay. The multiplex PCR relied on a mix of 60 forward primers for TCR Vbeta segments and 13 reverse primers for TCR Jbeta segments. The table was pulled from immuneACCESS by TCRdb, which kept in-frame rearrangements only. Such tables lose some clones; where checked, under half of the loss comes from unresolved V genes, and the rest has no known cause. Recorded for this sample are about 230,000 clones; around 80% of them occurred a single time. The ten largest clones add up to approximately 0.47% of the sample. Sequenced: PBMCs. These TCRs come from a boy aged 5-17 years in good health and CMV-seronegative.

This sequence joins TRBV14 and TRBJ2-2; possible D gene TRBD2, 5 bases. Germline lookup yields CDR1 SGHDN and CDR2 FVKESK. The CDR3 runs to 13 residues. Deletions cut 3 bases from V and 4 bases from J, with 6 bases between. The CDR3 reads CASSQTITGELFF. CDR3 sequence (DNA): TGTGCCAGCAGCCAGACTATCACCGGGGAGCTGTTTTTT.

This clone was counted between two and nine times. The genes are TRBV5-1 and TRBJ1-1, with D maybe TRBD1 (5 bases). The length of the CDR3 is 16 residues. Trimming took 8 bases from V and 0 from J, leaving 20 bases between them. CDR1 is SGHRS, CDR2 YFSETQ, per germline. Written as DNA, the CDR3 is TGCGCCAGACTAAAACCGGCACCAGGGCTGAACACTGAAGCTTTCTTT. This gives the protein CARLKPAPGLNTEAFF.

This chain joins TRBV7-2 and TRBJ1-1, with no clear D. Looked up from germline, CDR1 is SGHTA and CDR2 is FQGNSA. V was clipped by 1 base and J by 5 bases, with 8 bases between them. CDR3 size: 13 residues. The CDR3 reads CASSLVGRTEAFF. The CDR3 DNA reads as TGTGCCAGCAGCTTAGTAGGGAGGACTGAAGCTTTCTTT.

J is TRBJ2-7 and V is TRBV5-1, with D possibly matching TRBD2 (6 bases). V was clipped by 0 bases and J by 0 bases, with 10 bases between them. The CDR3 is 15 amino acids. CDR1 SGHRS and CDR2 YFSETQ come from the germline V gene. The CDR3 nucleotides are TGCGCCAGCAGCTTGGTCCTGGGGGGCTCCTACGAGCAGTACTTC. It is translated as CASSLVLGGSYEQYF. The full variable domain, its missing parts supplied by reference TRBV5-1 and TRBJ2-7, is KAGVTQTPRYLIKTRGQQVTLSCSPISGHRSVSWYQQTPGQGLQFLFEYFSETQRNKGNFPGRFSGRQFSNSRSEMNVSTLELGDSALYLCASSLVLGGSYEQYFGPGTRLTVT.

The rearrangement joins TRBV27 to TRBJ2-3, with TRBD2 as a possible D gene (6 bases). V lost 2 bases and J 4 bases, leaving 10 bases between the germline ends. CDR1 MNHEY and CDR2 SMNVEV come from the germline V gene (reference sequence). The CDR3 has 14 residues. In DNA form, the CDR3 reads TGTGCCAGCAGTTTACAGGGAGGCCCAGATACGCAGTATTTT. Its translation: CASSLQGGPDTQYF.

Here the CDR3 reads CASSLRASLAGEQYF. CDR3 DNA sequence: TGTGCCAGCAGCTTGCGGGCCAGCCTAGCGGGGGAACAGTACTTC. The V and J genes are TRBV5-8 and TRBJ2-4; 10 nucleotides match TRBD2. Trimming cost V 1 base and J 13 bases; bases outside gene matches: 11. The CDR3 contains 15 residues. Germline V gene sequence: CDR1 SGHTS, CDR2 YDEGEE.

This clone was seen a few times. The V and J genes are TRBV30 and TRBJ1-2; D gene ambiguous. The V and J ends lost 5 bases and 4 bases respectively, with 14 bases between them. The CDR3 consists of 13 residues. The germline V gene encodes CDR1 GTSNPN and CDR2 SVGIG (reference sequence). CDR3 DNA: TGTGCCTGGTACGGTATGAGGGCCTATGGCTACACCTTC. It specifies CAWYGMRAYGYTF.

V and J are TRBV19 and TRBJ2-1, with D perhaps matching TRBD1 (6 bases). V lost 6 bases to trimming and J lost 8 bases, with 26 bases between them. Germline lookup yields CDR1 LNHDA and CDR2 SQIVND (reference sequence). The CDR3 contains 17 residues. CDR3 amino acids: CASRPIPGHRPPHEQFF. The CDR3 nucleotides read TGTGCCAGTAGACCAATTCCGGGACATCGGCCCCCCCATGAGCAGTTCTTC.

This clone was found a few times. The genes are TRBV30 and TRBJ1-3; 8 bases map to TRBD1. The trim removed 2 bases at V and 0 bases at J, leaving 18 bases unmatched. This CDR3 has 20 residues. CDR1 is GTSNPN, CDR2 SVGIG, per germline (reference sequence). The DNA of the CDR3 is TGTGCCTGGAGTACCCTTAGACAGGGGCTCCTTCCTGACTCTGGAAACACCATATATTTT. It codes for CAWSTLRQGLLPDSGNTIYF.

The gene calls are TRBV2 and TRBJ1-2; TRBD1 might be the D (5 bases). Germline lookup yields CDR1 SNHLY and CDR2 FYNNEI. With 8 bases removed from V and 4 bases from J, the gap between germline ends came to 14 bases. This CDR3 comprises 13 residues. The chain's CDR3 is CASGGNLGYGYTF. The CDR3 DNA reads TGTGCCAGCGGGGGGAATTTGGGCTATGGCTACACCTTC.

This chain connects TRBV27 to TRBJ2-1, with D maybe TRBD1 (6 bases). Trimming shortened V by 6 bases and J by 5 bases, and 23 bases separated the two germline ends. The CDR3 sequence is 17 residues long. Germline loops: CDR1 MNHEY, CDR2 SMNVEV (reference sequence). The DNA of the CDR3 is TGTGCCAGCAGGCAGGGGCTCAAGTCCCTTATCAACAATGAGCAGTTCTTC. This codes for CASRQGLKSLINNEQFF.

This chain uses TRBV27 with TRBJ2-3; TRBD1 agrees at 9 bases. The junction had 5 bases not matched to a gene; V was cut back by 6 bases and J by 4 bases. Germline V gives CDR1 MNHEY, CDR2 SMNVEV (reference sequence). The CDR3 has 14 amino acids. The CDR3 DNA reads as TGTGCCAGCAGCCCGGGACAGGGCTCAGATACGCAGTATTTT. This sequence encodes CASSPGQGSDTQYF.

The CDR3, as DNA: TGTGCCAGCAGTTTAAATCCTTCCTCGTGGGCAGGCGAGCAGTACTTC. This codes for CASSLNPSSWAGEQYF. The chain recombines TRBV27 with TRBJ2-7; no definite D call. From germline, CDR1 is MNHEY and CDR2 SMNVEV (reference sequence). With 2 bases removed from V and 6 bases from J, the gap between germline ends came to 20 bases. CDR3 length: 16 amino acids.

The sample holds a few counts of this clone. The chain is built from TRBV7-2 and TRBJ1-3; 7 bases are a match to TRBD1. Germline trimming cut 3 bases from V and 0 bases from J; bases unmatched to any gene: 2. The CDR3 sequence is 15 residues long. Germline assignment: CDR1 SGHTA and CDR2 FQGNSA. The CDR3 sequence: CASSLWDSSGNTIYF. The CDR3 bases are TGTGCCAGCAGCTTGTGGGACAGCTCTGGAAACACCATATATTTT.

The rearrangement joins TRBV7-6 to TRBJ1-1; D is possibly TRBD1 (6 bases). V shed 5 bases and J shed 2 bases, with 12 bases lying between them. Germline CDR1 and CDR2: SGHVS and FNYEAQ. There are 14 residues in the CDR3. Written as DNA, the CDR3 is TGTGCCAGCAGCCCACGGGACACTAACACTGAAGCTTTCTTT. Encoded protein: CASSPRDTNTEAFF.

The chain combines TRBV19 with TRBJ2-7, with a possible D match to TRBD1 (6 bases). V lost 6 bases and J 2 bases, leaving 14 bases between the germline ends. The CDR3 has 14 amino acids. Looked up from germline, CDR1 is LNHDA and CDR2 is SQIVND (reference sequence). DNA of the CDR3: TGTGCCAGTAGACCCAGACAGGAGACCTACGAGCAGTACTTC. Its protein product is CASRPRQETYEQYF.

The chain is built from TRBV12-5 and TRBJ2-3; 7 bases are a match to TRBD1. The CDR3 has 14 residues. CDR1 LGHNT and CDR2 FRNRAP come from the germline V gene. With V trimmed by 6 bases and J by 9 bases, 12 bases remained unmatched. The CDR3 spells CASGSGTVSATQYF. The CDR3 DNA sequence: TGTGCTAGTGGCTCCGGGACAGTATCTGCGACGCAGTATTTT.

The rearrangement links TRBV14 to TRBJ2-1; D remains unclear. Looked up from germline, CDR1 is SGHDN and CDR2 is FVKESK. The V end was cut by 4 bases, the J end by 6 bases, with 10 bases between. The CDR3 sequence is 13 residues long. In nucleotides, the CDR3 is TGTGCCAGCAGCCGCGAGGTGTCCAATGAGCAGTTCTTC. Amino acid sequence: CASSREVSNEQFF.

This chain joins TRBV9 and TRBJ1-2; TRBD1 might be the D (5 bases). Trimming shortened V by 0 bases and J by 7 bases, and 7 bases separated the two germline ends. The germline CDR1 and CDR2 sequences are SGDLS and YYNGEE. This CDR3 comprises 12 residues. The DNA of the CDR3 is TGTGCCAGCAGCGTAGGGGGCGGTGGCTACACCTTC. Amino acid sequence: CASSVGGGGYTF.

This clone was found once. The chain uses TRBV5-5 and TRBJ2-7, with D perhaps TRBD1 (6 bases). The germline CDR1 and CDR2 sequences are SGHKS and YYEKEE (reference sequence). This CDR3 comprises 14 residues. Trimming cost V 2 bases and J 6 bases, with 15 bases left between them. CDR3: CASSFYRDQVEQYF. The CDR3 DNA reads TGTGCCAGCAGCTTTTACAGGGATCAAGTCGAGCAGTACTTC.

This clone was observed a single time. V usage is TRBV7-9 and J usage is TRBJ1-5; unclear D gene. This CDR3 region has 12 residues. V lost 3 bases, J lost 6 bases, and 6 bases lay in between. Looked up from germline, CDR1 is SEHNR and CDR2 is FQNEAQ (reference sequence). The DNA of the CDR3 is TGTGCCAGCAGCTTTGGGAGTCAGCCCCAGCATTTT. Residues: CASSFGSQPQHF.